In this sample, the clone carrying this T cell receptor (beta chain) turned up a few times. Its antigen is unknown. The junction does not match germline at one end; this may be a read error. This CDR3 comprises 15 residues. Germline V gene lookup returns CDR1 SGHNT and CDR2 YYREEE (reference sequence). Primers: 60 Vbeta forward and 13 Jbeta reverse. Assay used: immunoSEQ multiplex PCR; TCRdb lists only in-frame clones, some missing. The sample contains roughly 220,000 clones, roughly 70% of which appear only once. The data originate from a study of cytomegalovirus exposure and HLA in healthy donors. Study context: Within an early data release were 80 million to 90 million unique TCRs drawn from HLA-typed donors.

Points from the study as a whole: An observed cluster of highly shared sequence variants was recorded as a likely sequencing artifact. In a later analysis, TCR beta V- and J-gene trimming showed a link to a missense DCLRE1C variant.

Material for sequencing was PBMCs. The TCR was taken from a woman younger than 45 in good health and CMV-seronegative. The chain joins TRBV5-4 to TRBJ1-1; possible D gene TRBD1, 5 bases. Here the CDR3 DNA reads TGCGCCAGCAGTCGACAGACCGCCTCTTTGACTGAAGCTTTCTTT. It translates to CASSRQTASLTEAFF.